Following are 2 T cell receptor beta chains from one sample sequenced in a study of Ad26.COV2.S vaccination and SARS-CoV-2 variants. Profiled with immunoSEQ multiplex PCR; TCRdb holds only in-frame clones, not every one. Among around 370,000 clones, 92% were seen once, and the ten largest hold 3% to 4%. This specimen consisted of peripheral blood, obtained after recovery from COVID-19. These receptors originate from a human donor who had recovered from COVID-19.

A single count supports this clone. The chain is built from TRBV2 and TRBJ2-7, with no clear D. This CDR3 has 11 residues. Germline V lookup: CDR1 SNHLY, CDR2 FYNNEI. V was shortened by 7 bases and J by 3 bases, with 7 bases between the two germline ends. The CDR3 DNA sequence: TGTGCCAGCACAGAGAACTACGAGCAGTACTTC. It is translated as CASTENYEQYF.

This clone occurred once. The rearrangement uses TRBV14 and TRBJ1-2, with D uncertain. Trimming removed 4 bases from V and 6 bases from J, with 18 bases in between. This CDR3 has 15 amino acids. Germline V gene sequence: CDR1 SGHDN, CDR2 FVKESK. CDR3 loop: CASSPIGLQLDGYTF. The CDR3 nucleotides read TGTGCCAGCAGCCCGATCGGGCTCCAGCTGGATGGCTACACCTTC.